This TCR beta chain emerged from a study of blood T cell repertoires in COVID-19 (TCRdb year 2020). Background for the entire study: Samples from collaborators originated in the United States, Italy and Spain and spanned both the acute and convalescent phases of COVID-19. The material from the prospective study consisted of cDNA or gDNA derived from T cells, B-cell-depleted T cells, or PBMCs. Deeply sampled blood TCRbeta repertoires from subjects exposed to, actively infected with, or recovered from COVID-19 were included in the dataset. The repertoires were made available in a free public database intended to serve as a resource for research on the immune response to SARS-CoV-2. The samples were drawn from the first 160 participants of the ongoing ImmuneRACE study and from some 1,300 subjects provided by 6 global collaborators. Sample metadata almost always included a de-identified subject ID, COVID-19 status, age in years and sex. HLA class I and class II types, where available, came from metadata supplied by the sample provider rather than from assay-based typing. Paper-wide results and their limitations: How much clinical and demographic metadata was included differed by source and by participant, and the metadata was provided uncurated.

TCRbeta CDR3 regions were amplified from genomic DNA by means of the immunoSEQ Assay, a bias-controlled multiplex PCR. In the authors' own workflow: Nucleated cell counts per sample were estimated from amplification of reference gene primers within the assay. To quantify the absolute abundance of each unique TCRbeta CDR3 rearrangement, sequence reads were collapsed and filtered. Productive Simpson clonality was computed per sample as the square root of Simpson's diversity index over productive rearrangements. Drawn from immuneACCESS, this table holds only the in-frame rearrangements with V and J called that TCRdb kept. Clones are partly lost; checked studies trace under half to an unresolved V gene and leave the rest unexplained. V and J calls and clone size are as listed in that table; D and trimming were resolved from the DNA. Here the sample has approximately 400,000 clones; about 89% occur a single time. Together, the top ten hold 0.8% to 0.9% of the sample.

Concerning this clone: The antigen it binds to is not known. Base qualities are missing; no much larger clone stands one base away.

Including the terminal cysteine and phenylalanine, the CDR3 comprises 15 residues. The entry retains the CDR3 DNA only, 45 bases that are in frame from base 1. CDR1 SGHRS and CDR2 YFSETQ were looked up in the germline V gene. V and J are trimmed by 6 bases and 4 bases, and the gene matches miss 6 bases of the junction. Enrolling through a virtual design, the prospective study's participants ranged in age from roughly 18 to 89 years and lived across 24 United States geographic areas. To assign participants to cohorts, the prospective study relied on clinical history that participants themselves reported in a screening survey and a study questionnaire. Exposed participants had been in contact, within 2 weeks of entering the study, with a person who had a PCR-confirmed or clinician-diagnosed case of COVID-19. In the prospective study, whole blood, serum and a nasopharyngeal or oropharyngeal swab were collected from each participant by mobile phlebotomists. Additional blood draws and questionnaires over a roughly two-month period could optionally be provided by prospective study participants. Prospective study blood samples were shipped either frozen or at room temperature before DNA extraction.

The receptor's source is a woman between 35 and 50 years old who had been exposed to COVID-19. The chain is encoded by TRBV5-1 joined to TRBJ2-7; 14 central bases correspond to TRBD2. Sequenced: PBMCs or T cells enriched from blood (not recorded which). The CDR3 region: CASNVGLAGGYEQYF. The sequenced DNA is TGCGCCAGCAACGTTGGACTAGCGGGAGGATACGAGCAGTACTTC. Reference TRBV5-1 and TRBJ2-7 genes cover what lies past the CDR3, so the full variable domain is KAGVTQTPRYLIKTRGQQVTLSCSPISGHRSVSWYQQTPGQGLQFLFEYFSETQRNKGNFPGRFSGRQFSNSRSEMNVSTLELGDSALYLCASNVGLAGGYEQYFGPGTRLTVT.